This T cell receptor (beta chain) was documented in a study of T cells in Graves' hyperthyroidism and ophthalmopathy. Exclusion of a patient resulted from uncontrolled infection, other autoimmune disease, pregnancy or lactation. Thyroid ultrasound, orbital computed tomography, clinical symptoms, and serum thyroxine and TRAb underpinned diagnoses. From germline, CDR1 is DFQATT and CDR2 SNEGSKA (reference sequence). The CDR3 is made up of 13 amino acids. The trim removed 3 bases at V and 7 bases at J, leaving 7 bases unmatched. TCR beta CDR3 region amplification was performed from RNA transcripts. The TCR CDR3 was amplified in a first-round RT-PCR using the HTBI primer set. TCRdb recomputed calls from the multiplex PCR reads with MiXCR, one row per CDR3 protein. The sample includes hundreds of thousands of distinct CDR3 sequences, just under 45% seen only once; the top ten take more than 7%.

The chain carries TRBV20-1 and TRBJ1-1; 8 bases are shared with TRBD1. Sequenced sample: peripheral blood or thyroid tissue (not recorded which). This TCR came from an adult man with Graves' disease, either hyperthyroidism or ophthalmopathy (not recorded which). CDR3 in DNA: TGCAGTGCTAGTCGACAGGGGTTCAGTGAAGCTTTCTTT. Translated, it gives CSASRQGFSEAFF.